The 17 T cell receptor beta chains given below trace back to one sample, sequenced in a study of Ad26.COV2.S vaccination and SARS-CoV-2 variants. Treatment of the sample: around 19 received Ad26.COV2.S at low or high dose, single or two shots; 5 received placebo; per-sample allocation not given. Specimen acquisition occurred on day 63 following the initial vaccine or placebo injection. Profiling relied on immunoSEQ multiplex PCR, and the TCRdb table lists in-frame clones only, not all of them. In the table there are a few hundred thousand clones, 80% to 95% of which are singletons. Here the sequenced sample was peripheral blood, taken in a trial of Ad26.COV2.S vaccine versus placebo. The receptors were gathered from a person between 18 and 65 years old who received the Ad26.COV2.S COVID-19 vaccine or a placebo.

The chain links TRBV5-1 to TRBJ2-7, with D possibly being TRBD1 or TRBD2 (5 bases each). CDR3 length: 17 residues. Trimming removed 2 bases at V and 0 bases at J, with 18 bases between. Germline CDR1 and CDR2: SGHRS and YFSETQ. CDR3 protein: CASSFSAGTASSYEQYF. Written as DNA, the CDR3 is TGCGCCAGCAGCTTTTCAGCCGGGACCGCGAGCTCCTACGAGCAGTACTTC.

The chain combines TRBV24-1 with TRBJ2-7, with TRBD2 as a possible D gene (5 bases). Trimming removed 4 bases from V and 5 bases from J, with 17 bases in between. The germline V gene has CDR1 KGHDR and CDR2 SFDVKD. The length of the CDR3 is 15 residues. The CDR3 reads CATSDPSTGNDEQYF. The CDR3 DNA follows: TGTGCCACCAGTGACCCCTCAACGGGAAACGACGAGCAGTACTTC.

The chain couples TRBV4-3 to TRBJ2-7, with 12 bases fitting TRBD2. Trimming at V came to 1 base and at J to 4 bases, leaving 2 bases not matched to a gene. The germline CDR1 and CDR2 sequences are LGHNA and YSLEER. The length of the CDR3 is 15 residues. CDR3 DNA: TGCGCCAGCAGCCAAGTGACTAGCGGGAGTTACGAGCAGTACTTC. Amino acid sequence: CASSQVTSGSYEQYF.

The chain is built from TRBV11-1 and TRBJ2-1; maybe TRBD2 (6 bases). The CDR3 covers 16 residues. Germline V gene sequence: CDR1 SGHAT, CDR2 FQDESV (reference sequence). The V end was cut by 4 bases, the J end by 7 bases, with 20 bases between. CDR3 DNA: TGTGCCAGCAGCTACCATAGCGGATCCGCTCGGAATGAGCAGTTCTTC. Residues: CASSYHSGSARNEQFF.

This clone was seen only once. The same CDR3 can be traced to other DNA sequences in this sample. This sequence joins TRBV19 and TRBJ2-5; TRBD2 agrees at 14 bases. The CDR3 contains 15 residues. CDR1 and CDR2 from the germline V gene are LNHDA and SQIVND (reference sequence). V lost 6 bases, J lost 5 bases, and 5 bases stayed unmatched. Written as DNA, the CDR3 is TGTGCCAGTAGCCCAGGGACTAGCGGGAGCGAGACCCAGTACTTC. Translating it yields CASSPGTSGSETQYF.

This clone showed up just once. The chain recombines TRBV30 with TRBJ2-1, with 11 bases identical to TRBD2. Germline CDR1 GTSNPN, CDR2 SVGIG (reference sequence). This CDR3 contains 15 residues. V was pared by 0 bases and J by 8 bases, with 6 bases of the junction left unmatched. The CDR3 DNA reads TGTGCCTGGAGTGTTCGTAGCGGGAGGGCCCATGAGCAGTTCTTC. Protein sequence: CAWSVRSGRAHEQFF.

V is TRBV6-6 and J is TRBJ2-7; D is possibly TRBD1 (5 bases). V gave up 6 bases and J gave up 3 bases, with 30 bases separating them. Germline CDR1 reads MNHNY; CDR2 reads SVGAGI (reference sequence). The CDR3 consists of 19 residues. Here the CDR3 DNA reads TGTGCCAGCAGCTACCGCAGGGTCCTGGCTCCTACTCCCGTCTACGAGCAGTACTTC. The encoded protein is CASSYRRVLAPTPVYEQYF.

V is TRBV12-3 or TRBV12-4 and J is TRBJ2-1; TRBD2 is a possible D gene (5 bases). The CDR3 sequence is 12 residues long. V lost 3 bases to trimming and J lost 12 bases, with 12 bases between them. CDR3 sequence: CASSLVAGGQFF. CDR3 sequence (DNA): TGTGCCAGCAGTTTGGTCGCTGGAGGGCAGTTCTTC.

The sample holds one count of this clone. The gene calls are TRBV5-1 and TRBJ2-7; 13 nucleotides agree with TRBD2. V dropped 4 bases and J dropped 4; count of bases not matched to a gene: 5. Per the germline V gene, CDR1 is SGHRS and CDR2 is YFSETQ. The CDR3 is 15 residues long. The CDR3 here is CASSLGTSGAYEQYF. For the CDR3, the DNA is TGCGCCAGCAGCCTCGGGACTAGCGGGGCTTACGAGCAGTACTTC.

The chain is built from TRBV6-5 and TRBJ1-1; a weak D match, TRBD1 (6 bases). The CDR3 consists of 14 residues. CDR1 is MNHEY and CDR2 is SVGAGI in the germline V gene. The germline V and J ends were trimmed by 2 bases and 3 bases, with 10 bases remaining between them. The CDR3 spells CASSYGGQDTEAFF. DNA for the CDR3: TGTGCCAGCAGTTACGGGGGCCAGGACACTGAAGCTTTCTTT.

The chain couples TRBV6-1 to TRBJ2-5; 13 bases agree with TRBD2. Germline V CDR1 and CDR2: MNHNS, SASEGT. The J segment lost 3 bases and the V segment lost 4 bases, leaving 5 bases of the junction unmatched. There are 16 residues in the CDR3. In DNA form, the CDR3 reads TGTGCCAGCAGTGCTCGAGGGACTAGCGGGAAAGAGACCCAGTACTTC. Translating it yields CASSARGTSGKETQYF.

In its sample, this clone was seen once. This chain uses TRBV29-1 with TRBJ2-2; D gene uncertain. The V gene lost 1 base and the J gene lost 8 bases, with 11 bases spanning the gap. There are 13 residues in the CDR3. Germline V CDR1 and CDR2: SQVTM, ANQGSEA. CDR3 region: CSVEAAYDGELFF. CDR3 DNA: TGCAGCGTTGAAGCTGCGTACGATGGGGAGCTGTTTTTT.

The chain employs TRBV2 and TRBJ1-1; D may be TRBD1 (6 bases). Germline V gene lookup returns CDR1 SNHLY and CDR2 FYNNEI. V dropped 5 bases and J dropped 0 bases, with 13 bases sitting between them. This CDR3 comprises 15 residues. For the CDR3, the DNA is TGTGCCAGCAGTTTACAGGGAGTCATGAACACTGAAGCTTTCTTT. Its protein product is CASSLQGVMNTEAFF.

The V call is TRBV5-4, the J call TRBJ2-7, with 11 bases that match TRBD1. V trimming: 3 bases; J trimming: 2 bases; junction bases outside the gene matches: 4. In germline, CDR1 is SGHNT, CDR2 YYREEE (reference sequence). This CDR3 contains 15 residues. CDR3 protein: CASSSGTGGPYEQYF. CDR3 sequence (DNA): TGTGCCAGCAGCTCCGGGACAGGGGGGCCCTACGAGCAGTACTTC.

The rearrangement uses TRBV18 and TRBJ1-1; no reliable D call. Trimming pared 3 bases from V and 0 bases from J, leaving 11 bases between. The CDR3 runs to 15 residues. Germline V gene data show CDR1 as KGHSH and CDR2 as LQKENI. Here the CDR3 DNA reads TGTGCCAGCTCACCGTTTTTCGGCATGAACACTGAAGCTTTCTTT. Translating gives CASSPFFGMNTEAFF.

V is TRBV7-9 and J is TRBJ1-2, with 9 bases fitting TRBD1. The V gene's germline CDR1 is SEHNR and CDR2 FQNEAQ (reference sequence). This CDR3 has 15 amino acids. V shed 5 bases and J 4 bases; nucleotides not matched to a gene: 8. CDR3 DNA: TGTGCCAGCAGCCTGGGGACAGGGCTTGGCTATGGCTACACCTTC. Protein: CASSLGTGLGYGYTF.

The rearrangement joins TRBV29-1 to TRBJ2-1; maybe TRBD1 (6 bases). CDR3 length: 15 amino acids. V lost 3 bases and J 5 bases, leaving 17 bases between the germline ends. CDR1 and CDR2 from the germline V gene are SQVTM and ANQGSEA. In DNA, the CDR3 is TGCAGCGTTGACGTTTTCGGGACATTAAACAATGAGCAGTTCTTC. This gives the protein CSVDVFGTLNNEQFF.